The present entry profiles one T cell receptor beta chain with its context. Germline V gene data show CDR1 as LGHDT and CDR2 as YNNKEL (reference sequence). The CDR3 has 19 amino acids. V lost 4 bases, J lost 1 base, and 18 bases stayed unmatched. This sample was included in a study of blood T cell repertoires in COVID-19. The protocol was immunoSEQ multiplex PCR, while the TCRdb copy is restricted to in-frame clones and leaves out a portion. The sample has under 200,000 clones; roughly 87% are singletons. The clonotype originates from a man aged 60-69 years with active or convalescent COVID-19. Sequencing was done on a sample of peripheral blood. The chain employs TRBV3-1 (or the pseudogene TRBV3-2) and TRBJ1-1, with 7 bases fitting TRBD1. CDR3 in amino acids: CASSRALFYRDSQNTEAFF. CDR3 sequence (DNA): TGTGCCAGCAGCCGTGCCCTCTTCTACCGGGACAGCCAGAACACTGAAGCTTTCTTT.